The rows below give T cell receptor beta chains drawn from one sample of a study of blood T cell repertoires in COVID-19. TCRdb's copy holds only in-frame clones and misses some; the assay was immunoSEQ multiplex PCR. The sample includes around 190,000 clones, 83% of them seen just once. Material for sequencing was peripheral blood. Receptors originate from a human donor in a cohort sampled during active COVID-19. Both conserved end residues are part of each CDR3. Fields, in order: V gene, J gene, D gene, clone size, CDR3 length, CDR3 DNA, CDR3 protein. D genes are given only for firm matches. Some rows mark clone size as missing; the rest say once, few, many or name a class of expanded clone.

v_call: TRBV6-5
j_call: TRBJ2-2
d_call: .
clone_size: .
cdr3_length: 14
cdr3_nt: TGTGCCAGCACTGTAGAGTTCTCGGCCGGGGAGCTGTTTTTT
cdr3_aa: CASTVEFSAGELFF

v_call: TRBV4-3
j_call: TRBJ2-7
d_call: .
clone_size: .
cdr3_length: 15
cdr3_nt: TGCGCCAGCAGCCGCCTAGAGGGTTCCCACTACGAGCAGTACTTC
cdr3_aa: CASSRLEGSHYEQYF

v_call: TRBV7-2
j_call: TRBJ2-7
d_call: .
clone_size: .
cdr3_length: 13
cdr3_nt: TGTGCCAGCAGCTTATCGGGGGACTACGAGCAGTACTTC
cdr3_aa: CASSLSGDYEQYF

v_call: TRBV3-1/TRBV3-2
j_call: TRBJ2-1
d_call: TRBD1
clone_size: once
cdr3_length: 14
cdr3_nt: TGTGCCAGCAGCGCCGGGACAGGGGGCAATGAGCAGTTCTTC
cdr3_aa: CASSAGTGGNEQFF

v_call: TRBV5-1
j_call: TRBJ2-7
d_call: .
clone_size: .
cdr3_length: 15
cdr3_nt: TGCGCCAGCAGCCCGTCTGGAGGGGACGTATACGAGCAGTACTTC
cdr3_aa: CASSPSGGDVYEQYF

v_call: TRBV28
j_call: TRBJ1-6
d_call: .
clone_size: few
cdr3_length: 12
cdr3_nt: TGTGCCAGCAGTTCGGGTTGGTCACCCCTCCACTTT
cdr3_aa: CASSSGWSPLHF

v_call: TRBV7-9
j_call: TRBJ1-2
d_call: .
clone_size: .
cdr3_length: 16
cdr3_nt: TGTGCCAGCAGCTTAGAAGGACAGCGAGCTAACTATGGCTACACCTTC
cdr3_aa: CASSLEGQRANYGYTF

v_call: TRBV5-6
j_call: TRBJ2-7
d_call: TRBD2
clone_size: .
cdr3_length: 15
cdr3_nt: TGTGCCAGCAGCCCAGCAACCGGGACTAACTACGAGCAGTACTTC
cdr3_aa: CASSPATGTNYEQYF

v_call: TRBV18
j_call: TRBJ2-1
d_call: .
clone_size: .
cdr3_length: 14
cdr3_nt: TGTGCCAGCTCACCATTGAAGCCTTTCAATGAGCAGTTCTTC
cdr3_aa: CASSPLKPFNEQFF

v_call: TRBV19
j_call: TRBJ1-1
d_call: .
clone_size: few
cdr3_length: 14
cdr3_nt: TGTGCCAGTAGCTCGACAGGAATCAACACTGAAGCTTTCTTT
cdr3_aa: CASSSTGINTEAFF

v_call: TRBV27
j_call: TRBJ1-1
d_call: .
clone_size: .
cdr3_length: 14
cdr3_nt: TGTGCCAGCAGTTTAGGTCCAGGGTTCACTGAAGCTTTCTTT
cdr3_aa: CASSLGPGFTEAFF

v_call: TRBV27
j_call: TRBJ1-1
d_call: TRBD1
clone_size: .
cdr3_length: 13
cdr3_nt: TGTGCCAGCAAGGACAGGGACAACACTGAAGCTTTCTTT
cdr3_aa: CASKDRDNTEAFF

v_call: TRBV9
j_call: TRBJ1-1
d_call: .
clone_size: .
cdr3_length: 14
cdr3_nt: TGTGCCAGCAGCGTAGGAAAAAGGACTGATGAAGCTTTCTTT
cdr3_aa: CASSVGKRTDEAFF

v_call: TRBV28
j_call: TRBJ1-1
d_call: .
clone_size: few
cdr3_length: 12
cdr3_nt: TGTGCCAGCACCTACAGAAACACTGAAGCTTTCTTT
cdr3_aa: CASTYRNTEAFF

v_call: TRBV28
j_call: TRBJ2-7
d_call: TRBD1
clone_size: once
cdr3_length: 13
cdr3_nt: TGTGCCAGTCGGACAGGGCTTATGAACGAGCAGTACTTC
cdr3_aa: CASRTGLMNEQYF

v_call: TRBV9
j_call: TRBJ2-1
d_call: .
clone_size: .
cdr3_length: 13
cdr3_nt: TGTGCCAGCAGCGTAGACCTAGGCAATGAGCAGTTCTTC
cdr3_aa: CASSVDLGNEQFF

v_call: TRBV5-5
j_call: TRBJ1-2
d_call: TRBD1
clone_size: .
cdr3_length: 14
cdr3_nt: TGTGCCAGCAGCCAGCCGACAGGGGGTTATGGCTACACCTTC
cdr3_aa: CASSQPTGGYGYTF

v_call: TRBV19
j_call: TRBJ2-1
d_call: .
clone_size: once
cdr3_length: 14
cdr3_nt: TGTGCCAGTAGTATAGTGGGACCCAGGGGTGAGCAGTTCTTC
cdr3_aa: CASSIVGPRGEQFF

v_call: TRBV5-6
j_call: TRBJ2-7
d_call: .
clone_size: few
cdr3_length: 11
cdr3_nt: TGTGCCAGCAGCTTGTTCTATGAGCAGTACTTC
cdr3_aa: CASSLFYEQYF

v_call: TRBV10-3
j_call: TRBJ1-4
d_call: .
clone_size: .
cdr3_length: 12
cdr3_nt: TGTGCCGCGACGGGTCCGAATGAAAAACTGTTTTTT
cdr3_aa: CAATGPNEKLFF

v_call: TRBV3-1/TRBV3-2
j_call: TRBJ1-2
d_call: .
clone_size: .
cdr3_length: 11
cdr3_nt: TGTGCCAGCAGCCAAGCCTTTGGCTACACCTTC
cdr3_aa: CASSQAFGYTF

v_call: TRBV19
j_call: TRBJ2-7
d_call: .
clone_size: few
cdr3_length: 14
cdr3_nt: TGTGCCAGTAGTATACACAGGGATGGGTACGAGCAGTACTTC
cdr3_aa: CASSIHRDGYEQYF

v_call: TRBV6-4
j_call: TRBJ1-6
d_call: .
clone_size: few
cdr3_length: 13
cdr3_nt: TGTGCCAGCAGTGACTCTGAGAATTCACCCCTCCACTTT
cdr3_aa: CASSDSENSPLHF

v_call: TRBV4-3
j_call: TRBJ2-1
d_call: .
clone_size: .
cdr3_length: 15
cdr3_nt: TGCGCCAGCAGCCAAGATCGGGTACCCTACAATGAGCAGTTCTTC
cdr3_aa: CASSQDRVPYNEQFF

v_call: TRBV3-1/TRBV3-2
j_call: TRBJ1-1
d_call: TRBD1
clone_size: .
cdr3_length: 14
cdr3_nt: TGTGCCAGCAGCCAATTCGGGGGACAGGGAGTTGCTTTCTTT
cdr3_aa: CASSQFGGQGVAFF

v_call: TRBV27
j_call: TRBJ1-5
d_call: .
clone_size: .
cdr3_length: 14
cdr3_nt: TGTGCCAGCAGTTTAAGCAGGGGCAATCAGCCCCAGCATTTT
cdr3_aa: CASSLSRGNQPQHF

v_call: TRBV6-5
j_call: TRBJ2-7
d_call: .
clone_size: .
cdr3_length: 14
cdr3_nt: TGTGCCAGCAGTTACGCCGGGAGTAGCTACGAGCAGTACTTC
cdr3_aa: CASSYAGSSYEQYF

v_call: TRBV9
j_call: TRBJ1-1
d_call: .
clone_size: .
cdr3_length: 18
cdr3_nt: TGTGCCAGCAGTCCTCATGGACAGAACCTGATAATGAACACTGAAGCTTTCTTT
cdr3_aa: CASSPHGQNLIMNTEAFF

v_call: TRBV6-5
j_call: TRBJ1-5
d_call: TRBD1
clone_size: .
cdr3_length: 15
cdr3_nt: TGTGCCAGCGCGACCGGGACAGGGGGCAATCAGCCCCAGCATTTT
cdr3_aa: CASATGTGGNQPQHF

v_call: TRBV3-1/TRBV3-2
j_call: TRBJ2-5
d_call: .
clone_size: .
cdr3_length: 12
cdr3_nt: TGTGCCAGCAGCCACATCCAAGAGACCCAGTACTTC
cdr3_aa: CASSHIQETQYF

v_call: TRBV27
j_call: TRBJ2-5
d_call: .
clone_size: .
cdr3_length: 15
cdr3_nt: TGTGCCAGCAGGGATTTCAAGGGGAACCAAGAGACCCAGTACTTC
cdr3_aa: CASRDFKGNQETQYF

v_call: TRBV10-2
j_call: TRBJ2-3
d_call: .
clone_size: .
cdr3_length: 15
cdr3_nt: TGCGCCAGCGGCCCCAAGGGGTCAGATCTGGATACGCAGTATTTT
cdr3_aa: CASGPKGSDLDTQYF

v_call: TRBV27
j_call: TRBJ1-1
d_call: .
clone_size: .
cdr3_length: 11
cdr3_nt: TGTGCCAGCAGCTACGGACTTGAAGCTTTCTTT
cdr3_aa: CASSYGLEAFF

v_call: TRBV10-2
j_call: TRBJ1-2
d_call: TRBD1
clone_size: .
cdr3_length: 14
cdr3_nt: TGCGCCAGCAGTGTAGGACAGGGTTCTCAAGGCTACACCTTC
cdr3_aa: CASSVGQGSQGYTF

v_call: TRBV6-6
j_call: TRBJ2-3
d_call: TRBD1
clone_size: .
cdr3_length: 15
cdr3_nt: TGTGCCAGCAGTTACTCGGGACAGGGGACAGATACGCAGTATTTT
cdr3_aa: CASSYSGQGTDTQYF

v_call: TRBV6-5
j_call: TRBJ1-2
d_call: .
clone_size: .
cdr3_length: 12
cdr3_nt: TGTGCCAGCAGTTACTCGGGGGGTATCTACACCTTC
cdr3_aa: CASSYSGGIYTF

v_call: TRBV24-1
j_call: TRBJ2-7
d_call: .
clone_size: .
cdr3_length: 13
cdr3_nt: TGTGCCACCAGTCCAGGGGCTCTCTACGAGCAGTACTTC
cdr3_aa: CATSPGALYEQYF

v_call: TRBV19
j_call: TRBJ2-1
d_call: TRBD2
clone_size: .
cdr3_length: 16
cdr3_nt: TGTGCCAGTAGACCCCCCGGGACTAGCAGTTACAATGAGCAGTTCTTC
cdr3_aa: CASRPPGTSSYNEQFF

v_call: TRBV19
j_call: TRBJ2-3
d_call: TRBD2
clone_size: .
cdr3_length: 15
cdr3_nt: TGTGCCAGTAGTCAGCGGGGCTTGAGGATAGATACGCAGTATTTT
cdr3_aa: CASSQRGLRIDTQYF

v_call: TRBV10-3
j_call: TRBJ2-1
d_call: TRBD1
clone_size: .
cdr3_length: 16
cdr3_nt: TGTGCCATCAGTGCGATAACAGGGGGCTCAAACAATGAGCAGTTCTTC
cdr3_aa: CAISAITGGSNNEQFF

v_call: TRBV2
j_call: TRBJ1-4
d_call: TRBD1
clone_size: .
cdr3_length: 14
cdr3_nt: TGTGCCAGCAGCGGACAGGGCTCTAATGAAAAACTGTTTTTT
cdr3_aa: CASSGQGSNEKLFF

v_call: TRBV25-1
j_call: TRBJ1-4
d_call: TRBD1
clone_size: .
cdr3_length: 16
cdr3_nt: TGTGCCAGCAGTGGACAGGGGGCGCGCACTAATGAAAAACTGTTTTTT
cdr3_aa: CASSGQGARTNEKLFF

v_call: TRBV10-3
j_call: TRBJ1-2
d_call: .
clone_size: .
cdr3_length: 14
cdr3_nt: TGTGCCATCAGTGAGGACAGAGGTAACTATGGCTACACCTTC
cdr3_aa: CAISEDRGNYGYTF

v_call: TRBV7-2
j_call: TRBJ1-4
d_call: TRBD1
clone_size: once
cdr3_length: 15
cdr3_nt: TGTGCCAGCAGCACTGGGACAGGGGCGAGTGAAAAACTGTTTTTT
cdr3_aa: CASSTGTGASEKLFF

v_call: TRBV4-3
j_call: TRBJ2-7
d_call: .
clone_size: once
cdr3_length: 13
cdr3_nt: TGCGCCAGCAGCCAATATGGGGCGTCAGAGCAGTACTTC
cdr3_aa: CASSQYGASEQYF

v_call: TRBV4-2
j_call: TRBJ2-7
d_call: TRBD2
clone_size: .
cdr3_length: 18
cdr3_nt: TGTGCCAGCAGCCCCGGACTAGCGGGGGGGCAGAGCTCCTACGAGCAGTACTTC
cdr3_aa: CASSPGLAGGQSSYEQYF

v_call: TRBV4-1
j_call: TRBJ1-5
d_call: TRBD1
clone_size: once
cdr3_length: 17
cdr3_nt: TGCGCCAGCAGCCTTTCCCTGACAGGGGGCACGGGTCAGCCCCAGCATTTT
cdr3_aa: CASSLSLTGGTGQPQHF

v_call: TRBV5-6
j_call: TRBJ2-7
d_call: .
clone_size: .
cdr3_length: 15
cdr3_nt: TGTGCCAGCAGCTTAGCGTTACGAGGGTCCTACGAGCAGTACTTC
cdr3_aa: CASSLALRGSYEQYF

v_call: TRBV11-2
j_call: TRBJ1-2
d_call: .
clone_size: .
cdr3_length: 15
cdr3_nt: TGTGCCAGCAGCTTGGTAAGGGGGTGGAACTATGGCTACACCTTC
cdr3_aa: CASSLVRGWNYGYTF

v_call: TRBV25-1
j_call: TRBJ2-7
d_call: TRBD2
clone_size: once
cdr3_length: 15
cdr3_nt: TGTGCCAGCCATCGACTAGCGGGCCTAACCTACGAGCAGTACTTC
cdr3_aa: CASHRLAGLTYEQYF

v_call: TRBV28
j_call: TRBJ2-7
d_call: .
clone_size: .
cdr3_length: 12
cdr3_nt: TGTGCCAGCCGGGGAAAGGCCTACGAGCAGTACTTC
cdr3_aa: CASRGKAYEQYF

v_call: TRBV5-4
j_call: TRBJ2-7
d_call: TRBD2
clone_size: .
cdr3_length: 14
cdr3_nt: TGTGCCAGCAGCTTGGCCGGGACGGGGGGCGAGCAGTACTTC
cdr3_aa: CASSLAGTGGEQYF

v_call: TRBV3-1/TRBV3-2
j_call: TRBJ2-5
d_call: .
clone_size: .
cdr3_length: 16
cdr3_nt: TGTGCCAGCAGCCATAGGAGGGGGGGCGCGTTGGAGACCCAGTACTTC
cdr3_aa: CASSHRRGGALETQYF

v_call: TRBV18
j_call: TRBJ1-5
d_call: .
clone_size: .
cdr3_length: 15
cdr3_nt: TGTGCCAGCTCACCGGGACATTCCGGCAATCAGCCCCAGCATTTT
cdr3_aa: CASSPGHSGNQPQHF

v_call: TRBV28
j_call: TRBJ1-3
d_call: .
clone_size: .
cdr3_length: 14
cdr3_nt: TGTGCCAGCAGCTCCGACATCTCTGGAAACACCATATATTTT
cdr3_aa: CASSSDISGNTIYF

v_call: TRBV5-6
j_call: TRBJ2-7
d_call: .
clone_size: .
cdr3_length: 13
cdr3_nt: TGTGCCAGCAGCGTCGGACAGACCTACGAGCAGTACTTC
cdr3_aa: CASSVGQTYEQYF